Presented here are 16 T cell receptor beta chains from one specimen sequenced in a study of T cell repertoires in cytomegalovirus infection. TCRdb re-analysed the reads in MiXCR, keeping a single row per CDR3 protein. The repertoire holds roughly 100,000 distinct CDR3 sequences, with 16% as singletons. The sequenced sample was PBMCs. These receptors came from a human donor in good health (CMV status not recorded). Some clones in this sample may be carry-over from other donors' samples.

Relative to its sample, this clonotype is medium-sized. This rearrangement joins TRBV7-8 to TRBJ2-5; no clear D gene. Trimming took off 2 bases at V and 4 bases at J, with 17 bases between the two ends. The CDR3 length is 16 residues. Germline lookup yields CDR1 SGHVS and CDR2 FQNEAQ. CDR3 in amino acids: CASSLSSIGMGETQYF. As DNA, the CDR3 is TGTGCCAGCAGCTTATCTTCGATAGGGATGGGAGAGACCCAGTACTTC.

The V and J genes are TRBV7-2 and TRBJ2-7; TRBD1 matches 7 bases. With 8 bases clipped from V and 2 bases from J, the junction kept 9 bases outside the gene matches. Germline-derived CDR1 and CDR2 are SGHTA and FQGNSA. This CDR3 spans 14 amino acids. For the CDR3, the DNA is TGTGCCAGCCTAGAGGGGGCAGGACCCTACGAGCAGTACTTC. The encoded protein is CASLEGAGPYEQYF.

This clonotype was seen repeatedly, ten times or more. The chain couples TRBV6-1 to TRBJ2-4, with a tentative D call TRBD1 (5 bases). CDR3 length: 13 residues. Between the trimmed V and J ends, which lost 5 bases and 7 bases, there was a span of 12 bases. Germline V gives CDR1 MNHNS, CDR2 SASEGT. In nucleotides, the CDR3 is TGTGCCAGCAGTTCCGGACAAAGGAACATTCAGTACTTC. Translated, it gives CASSSGQRNIQYF.

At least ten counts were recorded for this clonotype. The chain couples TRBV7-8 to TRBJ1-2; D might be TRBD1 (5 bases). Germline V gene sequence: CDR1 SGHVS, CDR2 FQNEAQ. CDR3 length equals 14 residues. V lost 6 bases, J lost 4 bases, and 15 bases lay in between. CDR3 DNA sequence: TGTGCCAGCAGAGCAGGGAATTCAGGCTATGGCTACACCTTC. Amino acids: CASRAGNSGYGYTF.

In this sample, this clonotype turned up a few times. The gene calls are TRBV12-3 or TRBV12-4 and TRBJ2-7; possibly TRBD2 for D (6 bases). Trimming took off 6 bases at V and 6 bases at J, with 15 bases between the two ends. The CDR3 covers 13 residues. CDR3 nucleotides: TGTGCCAGCAGGGTCGGGGGATCGGGCGAGCAGTACTTC. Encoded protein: CASRVGGSGEQYF.

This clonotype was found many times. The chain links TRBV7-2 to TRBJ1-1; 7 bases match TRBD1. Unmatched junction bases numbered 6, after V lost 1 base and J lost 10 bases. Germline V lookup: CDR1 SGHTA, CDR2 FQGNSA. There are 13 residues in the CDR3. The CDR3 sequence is CASSLGGQLRAFF. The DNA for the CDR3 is TGTGCCAGCAGCTTAGGGGGACAGTTGCGAGCTTTCTTT.

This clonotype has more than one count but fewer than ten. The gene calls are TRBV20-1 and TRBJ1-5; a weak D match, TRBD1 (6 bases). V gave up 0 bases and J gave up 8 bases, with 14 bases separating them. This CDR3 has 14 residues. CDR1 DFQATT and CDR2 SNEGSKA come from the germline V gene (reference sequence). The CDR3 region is CSARDRLGGEPQHF. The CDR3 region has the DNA TGCAGTGCTAGAGACAGGCTTGGGGGCGAGCCCCAGCATTTT.

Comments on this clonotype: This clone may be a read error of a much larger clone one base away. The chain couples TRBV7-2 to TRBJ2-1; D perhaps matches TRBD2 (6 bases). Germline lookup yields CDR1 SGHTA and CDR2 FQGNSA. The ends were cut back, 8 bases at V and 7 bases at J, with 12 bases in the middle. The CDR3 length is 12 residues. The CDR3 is CASCAGQNEQFF. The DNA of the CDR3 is TGTGCCAGCTGCGCGGGGCAAAATGAGCAGTTCTTC.

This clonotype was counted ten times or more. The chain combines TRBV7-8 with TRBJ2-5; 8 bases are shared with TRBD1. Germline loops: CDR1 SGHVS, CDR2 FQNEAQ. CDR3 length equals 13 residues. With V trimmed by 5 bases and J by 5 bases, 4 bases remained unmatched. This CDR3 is CASSEDREETQYF. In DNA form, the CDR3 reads TGTGCCAGCAGCGAGGACAGGGAGGAGACCCAGTACTTC. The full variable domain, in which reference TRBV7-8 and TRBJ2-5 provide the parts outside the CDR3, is GAGVSQSPRYKVAKRGQDVALRCDPISGHVSLFWYQQALGQGPEFLTYFQNEAQLDKSGLPSDRFFAERPEGSVSTLKIQRTQQEDSAVYLCASSEDREETQYFGPGTRLLVL.

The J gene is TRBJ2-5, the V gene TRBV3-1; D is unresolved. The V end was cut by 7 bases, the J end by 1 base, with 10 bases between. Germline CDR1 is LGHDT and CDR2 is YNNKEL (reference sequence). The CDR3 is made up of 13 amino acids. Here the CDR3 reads CASTSSPQETQYF. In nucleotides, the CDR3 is TGTGCCAGCACCTCGAGCCCCCAAGAGACCCAGTACTTC.

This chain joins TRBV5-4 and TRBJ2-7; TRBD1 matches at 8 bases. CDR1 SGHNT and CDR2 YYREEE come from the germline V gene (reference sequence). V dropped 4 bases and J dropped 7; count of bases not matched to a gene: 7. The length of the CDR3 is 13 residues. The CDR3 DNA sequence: TGTGCCAGCAGCCCTACAGGGGGGAGGGAGCAGTACTTC. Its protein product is CASSPTGGREQYF.

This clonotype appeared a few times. The CDR3 reads CASSLGGGKETQYF. CDR3 DNA: TGTGCCAGCAGCTTAGGCGGGGGAAAAGAGACCCAGTACTTC. The V and J genes are TRBV11-3 and TRBJ2-5; TRBD2 agrees at 7 bases. Germline V CDR1 and CDR2: SGHNT, YENEEA. The length of the CDR3 is 14 residues. J lost 3 bases, V lost 1 base, and 2 bases had no gene match.

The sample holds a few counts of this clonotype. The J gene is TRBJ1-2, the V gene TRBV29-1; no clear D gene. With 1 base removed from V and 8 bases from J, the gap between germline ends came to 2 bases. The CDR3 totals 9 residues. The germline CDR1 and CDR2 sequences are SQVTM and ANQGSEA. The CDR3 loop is CSVEVGYTF. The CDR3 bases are TGCAGCGTTGAAGTAGGCTACACCTTC.

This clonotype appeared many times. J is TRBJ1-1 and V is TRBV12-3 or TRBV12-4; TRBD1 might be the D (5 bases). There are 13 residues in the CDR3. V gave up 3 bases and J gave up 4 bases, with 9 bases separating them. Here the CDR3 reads CASSFLRGTEAFF. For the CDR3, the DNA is TGTGCCAGCAGTTTTCTGAGGGGCACTGAAGCTTTCTTT.

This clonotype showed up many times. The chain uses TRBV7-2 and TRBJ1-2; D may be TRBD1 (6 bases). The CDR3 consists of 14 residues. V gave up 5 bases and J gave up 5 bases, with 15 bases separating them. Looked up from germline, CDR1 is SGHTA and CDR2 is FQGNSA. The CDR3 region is CASSPEGGGYGYTF. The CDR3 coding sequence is TGTGCCAGCAGCCCGGAGGGGGGAGGGTATGGCTACACCTTC.

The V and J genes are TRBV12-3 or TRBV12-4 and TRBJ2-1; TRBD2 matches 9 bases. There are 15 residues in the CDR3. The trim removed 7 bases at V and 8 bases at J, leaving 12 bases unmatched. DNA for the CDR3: TGTGCCAGCAACCCCGCGGGGGGGCGGGTCGATGAGCAGTTCTTC. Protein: CASNPAGGRVDEQFF.